This TCR beta chain was captured in a study of T cell responses to AZD1222 COVID-19 vaccine. The CDR3 length is 12 residues. Per the germline V gene, CDR1 is SGHTA and CDR2 is FQGNSA. The ends were cut back, 4 bases at V and 10 bases at J, with 13 bases in the middle. TCRdb's copy holds only in-frame clones and misses some; the assay was immunoSEQ multiplex PCR. The sample lists 150,000 to 200,000 clones, just under 90% occurring once. Comment on this clone: Antigen specificity is unknown.

General study findings and limits: White British ancestry dominated among donors, who included more females, and clonal diversity was possibly underestimated. At study baseline, merely roughly 6 AZD1222 recipients were seropositive.

This clonotype was obtained from an adult in good health. The sequences come from peripheral blood, collected on day 0 of AZD1222 vaccination. V is TRBV7-2 and J is TRBJ2-5; weak D call: TRBD1 (5 bases). The CDR3 DNA follows: TGTGCCAGCAGCTCATTCACAGGAAACCAGTACTTC. Encoded protein: CASSSFTGNQYF.